This record covers a single TCR beta chain. Its target is unknown. This record belongs to a study of T-cell reconstitution after alpha-beta-depleted transplantation in children. The study, taken as a whole, reports: Some patients' high day-60 TCRbeta diversity was attributed to recipient cells surviving conditioning. At one year after transplant, newly produced T cells mostly accounted for T-cell counts and diversity. As was reported, about two months after transplant, alpha-beta T cells came from several hundred expanded graft clones.

The CDR3 runs to 14 residues. V shed 2 bases and J 1 base; nucleotides not matched to a gene: 1. The germline V gene has CDR1 LNHDA and CDR2 SQIVND (reference sequence). It was with unique molecular identifiers that the TCRbeta library was prepared. MiXCR, applied by TCRdb to the PCR reads, yields one record per CDR3 protein. Of roughly 240,000 distinct CDR3 sequences listed, roughly 7.7% are singletons. This sequence joins TRBV19 and TRBJ2-5; 7 nucleotides match TRBD2. The source is a male patient aged 10 to 17 who had a stem cell transplant for acute lymphoblastic leukemia, so the T cells may come from the graft donor. Sequenced here: PBMCs, mostly from graft donor cells, sampled 180 days after TCRalphabeta/CD19-depleted stem cell transplant. CDR3 DNA sequence: TGTGCCAGTAGTATAAGCGGGGCCCAAGAGACCCAGTACTTC. Amino acids: CASSISGAQETQYF.